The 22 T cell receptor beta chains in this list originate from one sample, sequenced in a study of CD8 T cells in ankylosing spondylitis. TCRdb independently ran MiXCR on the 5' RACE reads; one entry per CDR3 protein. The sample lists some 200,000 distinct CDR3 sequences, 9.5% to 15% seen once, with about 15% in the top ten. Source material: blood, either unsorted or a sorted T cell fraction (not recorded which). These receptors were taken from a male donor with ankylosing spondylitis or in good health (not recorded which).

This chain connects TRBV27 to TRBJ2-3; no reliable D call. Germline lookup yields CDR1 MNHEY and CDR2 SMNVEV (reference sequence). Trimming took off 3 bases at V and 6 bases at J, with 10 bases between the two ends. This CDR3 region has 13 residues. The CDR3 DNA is TGTGCCAGCAGTTTTACTTTAAGGGATACGCAGTATTTT. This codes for CASSFTLRDTQYF.

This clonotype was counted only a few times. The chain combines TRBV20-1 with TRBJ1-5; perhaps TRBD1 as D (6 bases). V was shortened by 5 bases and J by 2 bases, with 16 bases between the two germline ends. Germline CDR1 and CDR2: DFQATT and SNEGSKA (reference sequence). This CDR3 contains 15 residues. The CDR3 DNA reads TGCAGTGCTGAAATTCGGGGGGCGGGCAATCAGCCCCAGCATTTT. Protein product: CSAEIRGAGNQPQHF.

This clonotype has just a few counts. The CDR3 nucleotides read TGCGCCAGCAGCTTCATATCGGGACAGGGGACAGATACGCAGTATTTT. Translating gives CASSFISGQGTDTQYF. J is TRBJ2-3 and V is TRBV5-1; 10 bases map to TRBD1. V dropped 2 bases and J dropped 3; count of bases not matched to a gene: 6. CDR1 and CDR2 from the germline V gene are SGHRS and YFSETQ. The CDR3 has 16 amino acids.

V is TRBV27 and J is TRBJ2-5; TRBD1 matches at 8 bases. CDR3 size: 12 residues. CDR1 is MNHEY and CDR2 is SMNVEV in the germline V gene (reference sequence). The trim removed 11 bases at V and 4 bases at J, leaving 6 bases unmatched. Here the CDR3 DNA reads TGTGCCTCATGGACAGGGTTAGAGACCCAGTACTTC. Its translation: CASWTGLETQYF.

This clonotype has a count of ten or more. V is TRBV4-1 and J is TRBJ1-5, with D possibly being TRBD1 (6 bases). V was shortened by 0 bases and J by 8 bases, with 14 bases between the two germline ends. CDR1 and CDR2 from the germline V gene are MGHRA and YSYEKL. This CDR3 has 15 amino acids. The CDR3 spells CASSQDLTQGEPQHF. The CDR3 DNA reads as TGCGCCAGCAGCCAAGATCTGACACAGGGTGAGCCCCAGCATTTT.

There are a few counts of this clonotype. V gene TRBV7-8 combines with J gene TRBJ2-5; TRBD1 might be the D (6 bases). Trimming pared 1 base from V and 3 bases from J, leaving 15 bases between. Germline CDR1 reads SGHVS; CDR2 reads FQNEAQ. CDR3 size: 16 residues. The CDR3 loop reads CASSLGTAPNKETQYF. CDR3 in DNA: TGTGCCAGCAGCTTAGGGACAGCACCTAACAAAGAGACCCAGTACTTC.

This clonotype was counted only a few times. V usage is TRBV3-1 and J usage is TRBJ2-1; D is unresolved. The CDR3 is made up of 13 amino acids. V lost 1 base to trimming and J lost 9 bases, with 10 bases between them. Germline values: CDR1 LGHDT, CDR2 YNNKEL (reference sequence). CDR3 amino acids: CASSQAAMGEQFF. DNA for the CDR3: TGTGCCAGCAGCCAAGCAGCGATGGGTGAGCAGTTCTTC.

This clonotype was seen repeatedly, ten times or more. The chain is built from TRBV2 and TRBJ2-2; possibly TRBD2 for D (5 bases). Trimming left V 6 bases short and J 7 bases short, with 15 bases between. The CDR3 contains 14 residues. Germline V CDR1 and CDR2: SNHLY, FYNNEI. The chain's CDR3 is CASSRGLGSGELFF. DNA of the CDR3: TGTGCCAGCAGCCGAGGGTTAGGTAGCGGGGAGCTGTTTTTT.

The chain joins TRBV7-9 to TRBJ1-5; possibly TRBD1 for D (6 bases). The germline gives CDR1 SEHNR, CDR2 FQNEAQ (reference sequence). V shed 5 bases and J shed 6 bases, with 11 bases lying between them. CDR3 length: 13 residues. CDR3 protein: CASSTTGTQPQHF. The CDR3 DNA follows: TGTGCCAGCAGCACGACAGGTACTCAGCCCCAGCATTTT.

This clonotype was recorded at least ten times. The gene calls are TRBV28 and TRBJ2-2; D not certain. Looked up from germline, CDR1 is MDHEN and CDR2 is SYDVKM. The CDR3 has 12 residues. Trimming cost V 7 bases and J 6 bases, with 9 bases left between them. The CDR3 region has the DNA TGTGCCAGCACCTCTACCGCCGGGGAGCTGTTTTTT. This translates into CASTSTAGELFF. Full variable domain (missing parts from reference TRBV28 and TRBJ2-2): DVKVTQSSRYLVKRTGEKVFLECVQDMDHENMFWYRQDPGLGLRLIYFSYDVKMKEKGDIPEGYSVSREKKERFSLILESASTNQTSMYLCASTSTAGELFFGEGSRLTVL.

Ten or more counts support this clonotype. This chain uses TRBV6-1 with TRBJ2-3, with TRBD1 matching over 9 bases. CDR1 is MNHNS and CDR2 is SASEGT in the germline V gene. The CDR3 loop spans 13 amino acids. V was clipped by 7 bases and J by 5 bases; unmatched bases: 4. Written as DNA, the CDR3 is TGTGCCAGCAAAGGACAGGGGTTAGATACGCAGTATTTT. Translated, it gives CASKGQGLDTQYF.

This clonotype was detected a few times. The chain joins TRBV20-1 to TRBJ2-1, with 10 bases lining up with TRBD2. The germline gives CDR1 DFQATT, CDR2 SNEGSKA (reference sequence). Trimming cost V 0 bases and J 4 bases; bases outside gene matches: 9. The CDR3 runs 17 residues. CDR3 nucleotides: TGCAGTGCTAGAGATTATCGCGCTAGCGGGGGATACAATGAGCAGTTCTTC. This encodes CSARDYRASGGYNEQFF.

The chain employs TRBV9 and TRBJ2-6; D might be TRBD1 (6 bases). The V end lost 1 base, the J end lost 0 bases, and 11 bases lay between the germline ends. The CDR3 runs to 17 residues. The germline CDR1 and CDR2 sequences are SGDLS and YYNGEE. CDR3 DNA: TGTGCCAGCAGCGTAACAGGGAGCAACTCTGGGGCCAACGTCCTGACTTTC. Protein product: CASSVTGSNSGANVLTF. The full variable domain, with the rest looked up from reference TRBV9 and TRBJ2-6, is DSGVTQTPKHLITATGQRVTLRCSPRSGDLSVYWYQQSLDQGLQFLIQYYNGEERAKGNILERFSAQQFPDLHSELNLSSLELGDSALYFCASSVTGSNSGANVLTFGAGSRLTVL.

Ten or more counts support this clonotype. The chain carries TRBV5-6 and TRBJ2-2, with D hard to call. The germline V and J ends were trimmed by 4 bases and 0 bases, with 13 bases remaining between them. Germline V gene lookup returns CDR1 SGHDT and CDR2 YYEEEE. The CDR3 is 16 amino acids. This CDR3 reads CASSVTTDANTGELFF. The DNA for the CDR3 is TGTGCCAGCAGCGTGACCACCGACGCGAACACCGGGGAGCTGTTTTTT.

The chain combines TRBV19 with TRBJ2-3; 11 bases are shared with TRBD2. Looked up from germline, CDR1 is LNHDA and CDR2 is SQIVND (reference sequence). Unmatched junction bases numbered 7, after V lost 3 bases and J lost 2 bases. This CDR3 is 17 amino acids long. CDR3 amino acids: CASSIATSGTLTDTQYF. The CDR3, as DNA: TGTGCCAGTAGTATCGCGACTAGCGGGACCCTCACAGATACGCAGTATTTT.

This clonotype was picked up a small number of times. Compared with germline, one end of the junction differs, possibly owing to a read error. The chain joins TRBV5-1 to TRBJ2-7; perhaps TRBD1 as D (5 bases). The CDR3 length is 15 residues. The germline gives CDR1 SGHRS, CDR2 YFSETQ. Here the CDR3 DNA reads TGCGCCAGCACCTTGAAACGGGCAGGGTTAATCGAGCAGTACTTC. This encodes CASTLKRAGLIEQYF.

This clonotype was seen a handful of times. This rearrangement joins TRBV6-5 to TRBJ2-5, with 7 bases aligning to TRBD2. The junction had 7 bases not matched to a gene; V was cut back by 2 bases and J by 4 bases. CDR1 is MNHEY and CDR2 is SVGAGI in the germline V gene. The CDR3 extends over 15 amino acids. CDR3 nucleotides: TGTGCCAGCAGTTACACCAGCGGGACTTCAGAGACCCAGTACTTC. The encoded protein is CASSYTSGTSETQYF.

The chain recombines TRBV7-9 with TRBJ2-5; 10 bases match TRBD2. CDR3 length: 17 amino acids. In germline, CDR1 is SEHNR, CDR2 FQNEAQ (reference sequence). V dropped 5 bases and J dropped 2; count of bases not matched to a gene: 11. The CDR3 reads CASSLGVAGGRQETQYF. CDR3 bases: TGTGCCAGCAGCCTCGGGGTAGCGGGAGGAAGACAAGAGACCCAGTACTTC.

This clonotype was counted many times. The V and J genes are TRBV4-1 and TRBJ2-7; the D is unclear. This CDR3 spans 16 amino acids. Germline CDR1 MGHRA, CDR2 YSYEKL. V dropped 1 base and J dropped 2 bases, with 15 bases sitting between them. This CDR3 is CASSQGPGLGTYEQYF. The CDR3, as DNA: TGCGCCAGCAGCCAAGGGCCCGGGCTAGGGACCTACGAGCAGTACTTC.

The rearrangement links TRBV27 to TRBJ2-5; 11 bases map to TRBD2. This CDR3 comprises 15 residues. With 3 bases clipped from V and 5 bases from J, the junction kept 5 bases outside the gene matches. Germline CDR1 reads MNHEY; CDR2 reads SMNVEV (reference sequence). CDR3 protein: CASSLTSGARETQYF. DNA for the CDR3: TGTGCCAGCAGTTTGACTAGCGGGGCTCGCGAGACCCAGTACTTC.

DNA of the CDR3: TGTGCCAGCAGTCCGGGGGGAACATTAAGAGCTTTCTTT. Its translation is CASSPGGTLRAFF. The rearrangement uses TRBV27 and TRBJ1-1; tentative D call: TRBD1 (5 bases). Trimming pared 5 bases from V and 10 bases from J, leaving 17 bases between. In germline, CDR1 is MNHEY, CDR2 SMNVEV (reference sequence). The CDR3 is 13 amino acids.

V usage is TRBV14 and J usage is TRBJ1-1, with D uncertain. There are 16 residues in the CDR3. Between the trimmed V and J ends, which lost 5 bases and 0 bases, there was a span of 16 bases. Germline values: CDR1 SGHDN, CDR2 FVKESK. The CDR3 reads CASSFGQPFLNTEAFF. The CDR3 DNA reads TGTGCCAGCAGCTTTGGGCAGCCATTTCTGAACACTGAAGCTTTCTTT.